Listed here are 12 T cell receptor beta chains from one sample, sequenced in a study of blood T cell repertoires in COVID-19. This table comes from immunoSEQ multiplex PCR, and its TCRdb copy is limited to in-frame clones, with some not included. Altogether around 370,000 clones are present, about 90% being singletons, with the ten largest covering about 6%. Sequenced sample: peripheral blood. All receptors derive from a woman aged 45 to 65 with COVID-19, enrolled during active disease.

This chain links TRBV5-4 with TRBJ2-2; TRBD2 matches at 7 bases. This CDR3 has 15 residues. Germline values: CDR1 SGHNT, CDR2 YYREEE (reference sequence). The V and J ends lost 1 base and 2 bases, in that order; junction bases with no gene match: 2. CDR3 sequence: CASSLSGLNTGELFF. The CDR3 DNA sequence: TGTGCCAGCAGCTTGTCGGGACTAAACACCGGGGAGCTGTTTTTT.

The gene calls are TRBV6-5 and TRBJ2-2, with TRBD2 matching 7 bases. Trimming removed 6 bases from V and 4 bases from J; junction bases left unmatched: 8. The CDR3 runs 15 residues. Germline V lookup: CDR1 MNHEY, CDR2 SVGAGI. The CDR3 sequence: CASRGTREGTGELFF. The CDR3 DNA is TGTGCCAGCAGGGGAACTAGGGAGGGCACCGGGGAGCTGTTTTTT.

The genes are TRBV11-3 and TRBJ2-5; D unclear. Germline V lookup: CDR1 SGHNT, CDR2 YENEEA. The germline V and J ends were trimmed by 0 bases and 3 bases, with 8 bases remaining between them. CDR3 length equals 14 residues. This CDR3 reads CASSLEPQKETQYF. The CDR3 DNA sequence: TGTGCCAGCAGCTTAGAGCCACAGAAAGAGACCCAGTACTTC.

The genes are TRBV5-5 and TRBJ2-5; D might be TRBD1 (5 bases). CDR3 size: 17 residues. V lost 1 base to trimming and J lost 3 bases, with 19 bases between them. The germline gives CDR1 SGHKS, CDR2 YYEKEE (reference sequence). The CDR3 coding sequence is TGTGCCAGCAGCTTGTTTGGGCAGGGTAAGATTGAAGAGACCCAGTACTTC. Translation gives CASSLFGQGKIEETQYF.

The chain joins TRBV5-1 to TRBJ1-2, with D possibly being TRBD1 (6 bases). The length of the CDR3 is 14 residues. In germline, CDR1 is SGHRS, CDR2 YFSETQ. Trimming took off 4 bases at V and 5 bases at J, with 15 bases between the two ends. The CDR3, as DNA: TGCGCCAGCAGCCCCGACAGGACGTTATATGGCTACACCTTC. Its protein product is CASSPDRTLYGYTF.

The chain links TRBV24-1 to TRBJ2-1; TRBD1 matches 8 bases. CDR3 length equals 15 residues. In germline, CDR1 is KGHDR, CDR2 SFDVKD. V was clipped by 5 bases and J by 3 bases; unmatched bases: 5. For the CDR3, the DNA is TGTGCCACCAGTGTTACAGGGGGAGGCTACAATGAGCAGTTCTTC. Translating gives CATSVTGGGYNEQFF.

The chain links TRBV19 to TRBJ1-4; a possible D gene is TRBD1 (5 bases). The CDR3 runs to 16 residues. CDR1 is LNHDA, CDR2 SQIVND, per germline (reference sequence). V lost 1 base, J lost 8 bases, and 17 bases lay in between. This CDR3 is CASSIVGGVYNEKLFF. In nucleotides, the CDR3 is TGTGCCAGTAGTATAGTCGGGGGGGTCTACAACGAAAAACTGTTTTTT.

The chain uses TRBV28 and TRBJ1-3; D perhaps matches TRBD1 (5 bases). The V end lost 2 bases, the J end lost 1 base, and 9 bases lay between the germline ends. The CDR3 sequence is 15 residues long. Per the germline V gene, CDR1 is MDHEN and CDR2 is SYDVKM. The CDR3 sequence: CASSLPDSSGNTIYF. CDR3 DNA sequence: TGTGCCAGCAGTTTACCAGACAGTTCTGGAAACACCATATATTTT.

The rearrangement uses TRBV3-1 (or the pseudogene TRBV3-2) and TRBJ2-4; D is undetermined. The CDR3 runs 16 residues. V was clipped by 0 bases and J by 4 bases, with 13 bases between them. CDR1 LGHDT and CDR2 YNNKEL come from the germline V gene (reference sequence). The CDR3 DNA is TGTGCCAGCAGCCAAGAAGCCGGGTACACGAAAAACATTCAGTACTTC. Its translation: CASSQEAGYTKNIQYF.

This chain's CDR3 is CASSGYSGRSYNEQFF. The CDR3 DNA reads TGTGCCAGCAGCGGGTATAGCGGGAGAAGCTACAATGAGCAGTTCTTC. The rearrangement joins TRBV11-3 to TRBJ2-1; 9 bases line up with TRBD2. V was clipped by 5 bases and J by 3 bases; unmatched bases: 8. Germline CDR1 and CDR2: SGHNT and YENEEA. The CDR3 runs to 16 residues.

The CDR3 region has the DNA TGTGCCAGCAGTGTGGAGAGTATCTATGGCTACACCTTC. Its translation: CASSVESIYGYTF. V and J are TRBV28 and TRBJ1-2; D is undetermined. The CDR3 runs to 13 residues. Trimming removed 5 bases at V and 4 bases at J, with 11 bases between. The germline V gene has CDR1 MDHEN and CDR2 SYDVKM.

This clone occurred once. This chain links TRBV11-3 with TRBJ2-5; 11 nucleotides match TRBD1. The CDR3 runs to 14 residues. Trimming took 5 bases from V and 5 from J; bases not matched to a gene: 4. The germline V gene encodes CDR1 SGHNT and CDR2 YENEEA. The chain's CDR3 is CASSLGQGVETQYF. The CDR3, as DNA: TGTGCCAGCAGCCTGGGACAGGGGGTTGAGACCCAGTACTTC.